This T cell receptor (beta chain) was sequenced for a study of cytomegalovirus exposure and HLA in healthy donors. For the study at large: Sequencing of 150 million to 200 million T cells in an earlier analysis found 100 million to 140 million unique TCR beta sequences.

The study, taken as a whole, reports: The study recorded fewer than 200 TCR beta chains that were cytomegalovirus-associated. In a later analysis, across HLA loci, associated TCR counts were highest for DRB1, lowest for HLA-C.

The CDR3 is 12 residues long. Trimming at V came to 4 bases and at J to 8 bases, leaving 4 bases not matched to a gene. Germline loops: CDR1 MNHEY, CDR2 SVGAGI. Donors were nominally healthy when sampled, though unrecorded immune exposures were likely. This clone came up once. The antigen is undetermined. PCR was performed using 60 Vbeta and 13 Jbeta primers. Produced via immunoSEQ multiplex PCR; TCRdb's table is partial and in-frame only. The table includes around 210,000 clones, around 77% detected once. This chain uses TRBV6-5 with TRBJ1-2, with 7 nucleotides matching TRBD1. This sequence originates from a woman aged 25 to 39 in good health and CMV-seronegative. Sequencing was done on a sample of PBMCs. The chain's CDR3 is CASSSEQGGYTF. Here the CDR3 DNA reads TGTGCCAGCAGTTCGGAACAGGGGGGCTACACCTTC.